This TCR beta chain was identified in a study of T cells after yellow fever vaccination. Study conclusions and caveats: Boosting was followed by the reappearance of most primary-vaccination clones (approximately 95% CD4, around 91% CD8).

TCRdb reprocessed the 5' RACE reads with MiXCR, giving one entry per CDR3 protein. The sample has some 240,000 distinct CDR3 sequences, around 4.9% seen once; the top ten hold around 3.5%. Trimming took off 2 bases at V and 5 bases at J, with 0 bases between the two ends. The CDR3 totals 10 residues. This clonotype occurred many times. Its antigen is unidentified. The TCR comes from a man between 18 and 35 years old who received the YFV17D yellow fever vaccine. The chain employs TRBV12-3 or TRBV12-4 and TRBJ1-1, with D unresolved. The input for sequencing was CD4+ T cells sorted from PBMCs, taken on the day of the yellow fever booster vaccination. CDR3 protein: CASSLTEAFF. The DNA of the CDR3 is TGTGCCAGCAGTTTAACTGAAGCTTTCTTT.